This T cell receptor (beta chain) comes out of a study of cytotoxic CD8 clonotypes in ibrutinib-treated CLL. The data were produced by immunoSEQ multiplex PCR, yet TCRdb's version contains in-frame clones alone and is incomplete. The data hold 330,000 or so clones, with 67% observed a single time. The CDR3 sequence is 14 residues long. CDR1 and CDR2 (germline): LGHNT, FRNRAP. The V gene end was trimmed by 5 bases and the J gene end by 1 base; junction bases not matched to a gene: 4. V is TRBV12-5 and J is TRBJ2-5; 7 bases match TRBD1. The material sequenced was PBMCs, taken after 36 months of ibrutinib treatment. This TCR was sampled from a human donor with chronic lymphocytic leukemia. The CDR3 DNA is TGTGCTAGTGGTCGGGACAGCTCCCAAGAGACCCAGTACTTC. Protein: CASGRDSSQETQYF.